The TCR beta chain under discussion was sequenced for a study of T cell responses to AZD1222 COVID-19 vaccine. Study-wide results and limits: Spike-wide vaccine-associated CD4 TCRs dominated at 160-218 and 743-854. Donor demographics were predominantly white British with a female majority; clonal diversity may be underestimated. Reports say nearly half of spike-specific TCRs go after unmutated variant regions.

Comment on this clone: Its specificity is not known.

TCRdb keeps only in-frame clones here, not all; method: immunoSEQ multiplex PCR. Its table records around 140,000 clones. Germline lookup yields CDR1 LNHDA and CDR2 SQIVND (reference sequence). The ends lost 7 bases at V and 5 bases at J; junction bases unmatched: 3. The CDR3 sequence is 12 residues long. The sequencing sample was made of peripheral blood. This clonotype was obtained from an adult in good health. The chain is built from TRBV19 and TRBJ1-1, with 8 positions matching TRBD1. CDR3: CASTTGGTEAFF. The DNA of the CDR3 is TGTGCCAGTACAACAGGGGGGACTGAAGCTTTCTTT.